What follows are 9 T cell receptor beta chains derived from one specimen sequenced in a study of blood T cells in healthy people across ages. With a J-beta primer mix and a sample-barcoded 5' primer, a second PCR ran roughly 6 to 11 cycles. TCRdb independently ran MiXCR on the 5' RACE reads; one entry per CDR3 protein. The table has fewer than 650,000 distinct CDR3 sequences, roughly a quarter seen once; the top ten hold 3.6%. In addition, the sample was reused for a study of T cells of mothers and their children.

Sequenced input: blood. All receptors come from a boy aged 2-9 years in good health.

V usage is TRBV12-3 or TRBV12-4 and J usage is TRBJ2-3, with no clear D. V was clipped by 0 bases and J by 4 bases, with 8 bases between them. The CDR3 loop spans 14 amino acids. The CDR3 loop reads CASSLARTADTQYF. The CDR3 DNA follows: TGTGCCAGCAGTTTAGCCCGTACTGCAGATACGCAGTATTTT.

The genes are TRBV6-2 or TRBV6-3 and TRBJ2-7; 10 nucleotides align to TRBD2. Germline CDR1 reads MNHEY; CDR2 reads SVGEGT. The V gene end was trimmed by 8 bases and the J gene end by 6 bases; junction bases not matched to a gene: 16. This CDR3 contains 16 residues. CDR3 residues: CASSPGRELAGVEQYF. For the CDR3, the DNA is TGTGCCAGCTCCCCCGGCCGGGAGCTAGCGGGAGTCGAGCAGTACTTC.

The rearrangement joins TRBV6-4 to TRBJ2-5; D uncertain. Looked up from germline, CDR1 is MRHNA and CDR2 is SNTAGT. Trimming took off 11 bases at V and 1 base at J, with 14 bases between the two ends. CDR3 length: 13 amino acids. The CDR3 loop is CACPRFAQETQYF. CDR3 nucleotide sequence: TGTGCCTGTCCGAGGTTCGCCCAAGAGACCCAGTACTTC.

J is TRBJ2-3 and V is TRBV11-2, with no clear D. With the DNA end fitting TRBJ1-5 better, the J assignment may be wrong. The CDR3 spans 15 residues. Germline V gene data show CDR1 as SGHAT and CDR2 as FQNNGV. Here the CDR3 reads CASSPYSGSADTQHF. CDR3 bases: TGTGCCAGCAGCCCCTATAGCGGGAGTGCAGATACGCAGCATTTT.

The chain carries TRBV6-5 and TRBJ2-7; 8 nucleotides agree with TRBD1. Germline-derived CDR1 and CDR2 are MNHEY and SVGAGI. This CDR3 has 14 residues. V dropped 2 bases and J dropped 7; count of bases not matched to a gene: 7. The CDR3: CASSYVTGDQEQYF. DNA for the CDR3: TGTGCCAGCAGTTACGTGACAGGGGATCAAGAGCAGTACTTC.

This clonotype was seen more than once but under ten times. The CDR3 reads CASRPRGVELNTEAFF. The CDR3 bases are TGCGCCAGCAGGCCGCGGGGTGTCGAATTGAACACTGAAGCTTTCTTT. The chain links TRBV5-1 to TRBJ1-1; D is unclear. V lost 5 bases and J 0 bases, leaving 17 bases between the germline ends. Germline V gene lookup returns CDR1 SGHRS and CDR2 YFSETQ. The CDR3 contains 16 residues. Looking up the rest from reference TRBV5-1 and TRBJ1-1 gives the full variable domain: KAGVTQTPRYLIKTRGQQVTLSCSPISGHRSVSWYQQTPGQGLQFLFEYFSETQRNKGNFPGRFSGRQFSNSRSEMNVSTLELGDSALYLCASRPRGVELNTEAFFGQGTRLTVV.

A few counts support this clonotype. At one boundary the junction diverges from the germline segment, which might be a read error. The V gene is TRBV12-3 or TRBV12-4, the J gene TRBJ2-2, with D possibly TRBD1 on 5 matching bases. This CDR3 contains 15 residues. CDR3 nucleotides: TGTGCCGGCAGATCCGCCACAGGGAACACCGGGGAGCTGTTTTTT. As protein: CAGRSATGNTGELFF.

The sample holds a few counts of this clonotype. The chain employs TRBV3-1 and TRBJ2-5; no definite D call. The J call is in doubt because the DNA end fits TRBJ2-1 better. The germline CDR1 and CDR2 sequences are LGHDT and YNNKEL (reference sequence). The CDR3 extends over 13 amino acids. CDR3 sequence reads: CASSPPLHNEQFF. DNA of the CDR3: TGTGCCAGCAGCCCACCCCTTCACAATGAGCAGTTCTTC.

This clonotype was observed a handful of times. J is TRBJ2-4 and V is TRBV28; the D gene is possibly TRBD2 (6 bases). The V end was cut by 5 bases, the J end by 8 bases, with 7 bases between. Germline lookup yields CDR1 MDHEN and CDR2 SYDVKM. The CDR3 loop spans 11 amino acids. The CDR3 is CASSKRDIQYF. CDR3 in DNA: TGTGCCAGCAGTAAGCGGGACATTCAGTACTTC.